These T cell receptor beta chains were read from a single sample in a study of CD8 T cells in Susac syndrome. TCRdb reanalysed the immunoSEQ multiplex PCR reads using MiXCR and keeps one entry per CDR3 protein. The data show about 150,000 distinct CDR3 sequences, with around 96% seen just once and just over 0.2% held by the top ten. Source material: CD8+ T cells from PBMCs. The source is a human donor with multiple sclerosis. The CDR3 runs from the conserved cysteine through the conserved F or W. A D gene is named only where the DNA matches it firmly. The size entry is marked missing in some rows and otherwise reads once, few, many or a size class.

D gene	V gene	clone size	J gene	CDR3 DNA	CDR3 protein
TRBD1	TRBV30	once	TRBJ1-2	TGTGCCTGGGACAGGGGAGCTCTGGGCTACACCTTC	CAWDRGALGYTF
-	TRBV30	-	TRBJ1-2	TGTGCCTGGAGTGTCCAGCAGGGGAATGGCTACACCTTC	CAWSVQQGNGYTF
-	TRBV27	-	TRBJ2-2	TGTGCCACGGGCTCATCCGGGACACCGGCCGGGGAGCTGTTTTTT	CATGSSGTPAGELFF
-	TRBV11-2	-	TRBJ2-7	TGTGCCAGCATGGGGTCGGGGCTCTCCTACGAGCAGTACTTC	CASMGSGLSYEQYF
-	TRBV20-1	-	TRBJ1-3	TGCAGTGCTAGGAGAAGCAGGGACGTCTCTGGAAACACCATATATTTT	CSARRSRDVSGNTIYF
-	TRBV4-3	-	TRBJ2-3	TGCGCCAGCAGCCCATCCGGGGGGCCAGATACGCAGTATTTT	CASSPSGGPDTQYF
-	TRBV29-1	few	TRBJ2-4	TGCAGCGTTGTAGTATCGCCCAGGGCCAAAAACATTCAGTACTTC	CSVVVSPRAKNIQYF
TRBD1	TRBV3-1	-	TRBJ2-7	TGTGCCAGCAGCCATCGGACAGGTACGGTCTACGAGCAGTACTTC	CASSHRTGTVYEQYF
TRBD2	TRBV2	-	TRBJ2-5	TGTGCCAGCAGCGAAGGACTAGCGGGGATCGTAGAGACCCAGTACTTC	CASSEGLAGIVETQYF
-	TRBV13	-	TRBJ2-5	TGTGCCAGCAGCTCCGCGGGTAAAGAGACCCAGTACTTC	CASSSAGKETQYF
-	TRBV25-1	-	TRBJ2-1	TGTGCCAGCAGTGAATTGCTAGGTTTGCAGTTCTTC	CASSELLGLQFF
TRBD1	TRBV28	-	TRBJ1-4	TGTGCCAGCAGTACCGACCTGACAGGGCATGGTGAAAAACTGTTTTTT	CASSTDLTGHGEKLFF
TRBD2	TRBV5-6	-	TRBJ2-4	TGTGCCAGCAGCGCGGGGGGGCCGAGCATTCAGTACTTC	CASSAGGPSIQYF
TRBD1	TRBV3-1	-	TRBJ2-7	TGTGCCACCGGGACAGGCTCGCCCTACGAGCAGTACTTC	CATGTGSPYEQYF
-	TRBV7-9	-	TRBJ2-7	TGTGCCAGCAGCTTAGGGGACATCTCCTACGAGCAGTACTTC	CASSLGDISYEQYF
-	TRBV9	-	TRBJ1-1	TGTGCCAGCAGCGTTGACACGTCCCCGAGGAACACTGAAGCTTTCTTT	CASSVDTSPRNTEAFF
-	TRBV7-9	-	TRBJ1-1	TGTGCCAGCAGCCCAGCTATTACAGGGATAGCTTTCTTT	CASSPAITGIAFF
TRBD1	TRBV19	-	TRBJ2-7	TGTGCCAGTAGTATGAGGACAGGGACGAGCTCCGAGCAGTACTTC	CASSMRTGTSSEQYF
TRBD1	TRBV20-1	-	TRBJ1-2	TGCAGACAGGGGGCTTTCTATGGCTACACCTTC	CRQGAFYGYTF
TRBD1	TRBV5-1	once	TRBJ2-7	TGCGCCAGCAGCCCCGGGACAGTCCTCGGCTATGAGCAGTACTTC	CASSPGTVLGYEQYF
-	TRBV20-1	-	TRBJ2-1	TGCAGTGCTAACACAGGGGGGGTAAATAATGAGCAGTTCTTC	CSANTGGVNNEQFF
TRBD1	TRBV5-1	-	TRBJ2-1	TGCGCCAGCAGCTTCGGACAGGGGATCGATGAGCAGTTCTTC	CASSFGQGIDEQFF
TRBD1	TRBV28	-	TRBJ2-2	TGTGCCAGCAGCGTCAGAACAGGGGGCTCGAACACCGGGGAGCTGTTTTTT	CASSVRTGGSNTGELFF
-	TRBV9	-	TRBJ1-2	TGTGCCAGCAGCGGAAGGAGGCAGGGCCTAGCCGCCTATGGCTACACCTTC	CASSGRRQGLAAYGYTF
-	TRBV29-1	-	TRBJ1-1	TGCAGCGTTGTTAGGGGCACTGAAGCTTTCTTT	CSVVRGTEAFF
-	TRBV20-1	-	TRBJ1-1	TGCAGTGCTAGAGATCTGGCGGAGGGGTACACTGAAGCTTTCTTT	CSARDLAEGYTEAFF
-	TRBV6-6	-	TRBJ2-1	TGTGCCAGCAGTCCCGCGGGGCAAATCAGTAACAATGAGCAGTTCTTC	CASSPAGQISNNEQFF